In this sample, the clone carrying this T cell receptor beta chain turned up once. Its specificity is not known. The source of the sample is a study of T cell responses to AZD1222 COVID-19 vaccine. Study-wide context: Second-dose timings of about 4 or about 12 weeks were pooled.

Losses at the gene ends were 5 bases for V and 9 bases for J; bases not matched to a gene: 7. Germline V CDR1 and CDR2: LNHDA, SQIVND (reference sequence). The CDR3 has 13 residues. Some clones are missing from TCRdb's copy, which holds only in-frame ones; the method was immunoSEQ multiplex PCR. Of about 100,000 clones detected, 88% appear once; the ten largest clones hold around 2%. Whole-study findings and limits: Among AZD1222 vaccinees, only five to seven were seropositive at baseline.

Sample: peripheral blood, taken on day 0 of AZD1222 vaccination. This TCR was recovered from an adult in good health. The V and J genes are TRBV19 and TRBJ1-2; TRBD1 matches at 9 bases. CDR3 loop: CASSATGGWSYTF. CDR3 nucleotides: TGTGCCAGTAGTGCTACAGGGGGCTGGAGCTACACCTTC.